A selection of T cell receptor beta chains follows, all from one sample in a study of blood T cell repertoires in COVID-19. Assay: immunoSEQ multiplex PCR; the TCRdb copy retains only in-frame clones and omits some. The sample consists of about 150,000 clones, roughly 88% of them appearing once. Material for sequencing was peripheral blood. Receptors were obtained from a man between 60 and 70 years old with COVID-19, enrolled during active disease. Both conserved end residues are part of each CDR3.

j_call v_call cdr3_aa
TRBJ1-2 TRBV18 CASSPQEGRGGYTF
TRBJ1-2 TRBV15 CATSTPGQGAFGYTF
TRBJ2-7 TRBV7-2 CASSKATGGALYEQYF
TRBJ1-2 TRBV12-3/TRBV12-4 CASTAGNSHGYTF
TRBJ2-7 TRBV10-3 CAISSPGTGNYEQYF
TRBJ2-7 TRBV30 CALAQGAYEQYF
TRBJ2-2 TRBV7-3 CASSLGLAGSSGRELFF
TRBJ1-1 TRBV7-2 CASSSTGGHMNTEAFF
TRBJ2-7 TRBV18 CASTYGTSGSYEQYF
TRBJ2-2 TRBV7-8 CASSLQAELFF
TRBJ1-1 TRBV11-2 CASSLKWAGNTEAFF
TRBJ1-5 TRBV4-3 CASSQGAPGIQPQHF
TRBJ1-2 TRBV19 CASSIHQGYTF